These 27 T cell receptor beta chains were sequenced from one sample in a study of cytotoxic CD8 clonotypes in ibrutinib-treated CLL. Using immunoSEQ multiplex PCR, the repertoire was profiled, and TCRdb retains in-frame clones only, with some absent. The table lists about 250,000 clones, 70% of them singletons. The sequenced sample was PBMCs, obtained after 24 months of ibrutinib treatment. These receptors all stem from a human donor with chronic lymphocytic leukemia.

The chain joins TRBV29-1 to TRBJ2-1, with 11 bases lining up with TRBD1. The CDR3 spans 14 residues. V lost 5 bases, J lost 7 bases, and 7 bases stayed unmatched. Germline CDR1 and CDR2: SQVTM and ANQGSEA. The CDR3 DNA is TGCAGCGTTCGGAGGACAGGGGGCATGAATGAGCAGTTCTTC. This encodes CSVRRTGGMNEQFF.

Of note for this clone: With a much larger clone just one base away, this may be a read error. J is TRBJ1-5 and V is TRBV9; D call uncertain. Germline V gene lookup returns CDR1 SGDLS and CDR2 YYNGEE. This CDR3 contains 13 residues. The germline V and J ends were trimmed by 0 bases and 0 bases, with 1 base remaining between them. As DNA, the CDR3 is TGTGCCAGCAGCGTAGGTAGCAATCAGCCCCAGCATTTT. Amino acids: CASSVGSNQPQHF.

This clone was picked up many times. J is TRBJ2-3 and V is TRBV6-5; 10 bases line up with TRBD1. Germline CDR1 MNHEY, CDR2 SVGAGI. The CDR3 covers 16 residues. V dropped 4 bases and J dropped 4; count of bases not matched to a gene: 8. CDR3 amino acids: CASSLTGTGVADTQYF. In DNA form, the CDR3 reads TGTGCCAGCAGTTTAACCGGGACAGGGGTCGCAGATACGCAGTATTTT.

The rearrangement links TRBV9 to TRBJ1-3, with a possible D match to TRBD1 (5 bases). The CDR3 contains 14 residues. The germline CDR1 and CDR2 sequences are SGDLS and YYNGEE. Trimming pared 3 bases from V and 5 bases from J, leaving 12 bases between. The CDR3 spells CASSAGTARNTIYF. CDR3 DNA sequence: TGTGCCAGCAGCGCCGGGACGGCGAGAAACACCATATATTTT.

The chain couples TRBV4-3 to TRBJ1-2; TRBD1 is a possible D gene (6 bases). Germline-derived CDR1 and CDR2 are LGHNA and YSLEER. The CDR3 has 16 amino acids. V gave up 0 bases and J gave up 5 bases, with 16 bases separating them. CDR3 DNA sequence: TGCGCCAGCAGCCAAGAACCCCGGGGGGCAATATATGGCTACACCTTC. This translates into CASSQEPRGAIYGYTF.

The chain couples TRBV25-1 to TRBJ2-7; perhaps TRBD2 as D (5 bases). V lost 3 bases and J lost 0, with 12 bases in between. From germline, CDR1 is MGHDK and CDR2 SYGVNS. The CDR3 is 15 residues long. The CDR3 DNA reads TGTGCCAGCAGTGATACGGACTCGAGCTCCTACGAGCAGTACTTC. Its translation: CASSDTDSSSYEQYF.

As to this clone: Additional DNA sequences in this sample encode the identical CDR3. The chain is built from TRBV4-2 and TRBJ2-3, with D perhaps matching TRBD1 or TRBD2 (5 bases each). Germline V CDR1 and CDR2: LGHNA, YNFKEQ. CDR3 length equals 13 residues. With 0 bases removed from V and 9 bases from J, the gap between germline ends came to 10 bases. The CDR3 nucleotides are TGTGCCAGCAGCCAAGATAGAAGGGACACGCAGTATTTT. It translates to CASSQDRRDTQYF.

This chain links TRBV6-1 with TRBJ2-7; 9 bases line up with TRBD1. CDR1 is MNHNS, CDR2 SASEGT, per germline. The CDR3 is 14 residues long. V shed 5 bases, J shed 3 bases, and the junction held 5 bases outside the gene matches. The CDR3 coding sequence is TGTGCCAGCAGTTCCGGGACAGGGAACTACGAGCAGTACTTC. It translates to CASSSGTGNYEQYF.

This chain links TRBV30 with TRBJ2-3; 7 bases are shared with TRBD2. There are 14 residues in the CDR3. Germline trimming cut 3 bases from V and 4 bases from J; bases unmatched to any gene: 7. Germline CDR1 GTSNPN, CDR2 SVGIG (reference sequence). The CDR3: CAWSTSGIADTQYF. Here the CDR3 DNA reads TGTGCCTGGAGCACAAGCGGGATCGCAGATACGCAGTATTTT.

This chain links TRBV10-3 with TRBJ1-4; no reliable D call. V lost 6 bases and J lost 7, with 15 bases in between. Germline assignment: CDR1 ENHRY and CDR2 SYGVKD. CDR3 length equals 14 residues. CDR3 sequence reads: CAIRPGPPSEKLFF. The CDR3 DNA reads TGTGCCATCAGGCCCGGGCCTCCTAGTGAAAAACTGTTTTTT.

CDR3 DNA: TGTGCCAGCAGCTTAAAGGGCCGATCTAGCGGGAAAAACAATGAGCAGTTCTTC. It specifies CASSLKGRSSGKNNEQFF. V usage is TRBV7-3 and J usage is TRBJ2-1; the match to TRBD2 covers 9 bases. With V trimmed by 1 base and J by 5 bases, 12 bases remained unmatched. Germline-derived CDR1 and CDR2 are SGHTA and FQGTGA. CDR3 length equals 18 residues.

J is TRBJ2-6 and V is TRBV2; 10 positions match TRBD2. Germline CDR1 and CDR2: SNHLY and FYNNEI. The CDR3 contains 22 residues. J lost 0 bases, V lost 1 base, and 15 bases had no gene match. The CDR3 protein is CASSEVALAGGPESSGANVLTF. The CDR3 DNA reads TGTGCCAGCAGTGAAGTGGCGTTAGCGGGAGGCCCGGAAAGCTCTGGGGCCAACGTCCTGACTTTC.

The V call is TRBV7-9, the J call TRBJ1-2, with D possibly being TRBD1 (6 bases). CDR1 and CDR2 (germline): SEHNR, FQNEAQ (reference sequence). V was pared by 1 base and J by 4 bases, with 13 bases between. There are 15 residues in the CDR3. CDR3 protein: CASSLGQDSSYGYTF. The DNA for the CDR3 is TGTGCCAGCAGCTTAGGTCAGGACAGTTCCTATGGCTACACCTTC. The full variable domain, with the rest looked up from reference TRBV7-9 and TRBJ1-2, is DTGVSQNPRHKITKRGQNVTFRCDPISEHNRLYWYRQTLGQGPEFLTYFQNEAQLEKSRLLSDRFSAERPKGSFSTLEIQRTEQGDSAMYLCASSLGQDSSYGYTFGSGTRLTVV.

The CDR3 protein is CASRSALSTDTQYF. For the CDR3, the DNA is TGTGCCAGCAGGTCCGCTCTATCCACAGATACGCAGTATTTT. The chain is built from TRBV27 and TRBJ2-3; D unclear. The CDR3 spans 14 residues. Germline CDR1 and CDR2: MNHEY and SMNVEV (reference sequence). The germline V and J ends were trimmed by 6 bases and 2 bases, with 12 bases remaining between them.

The gene calls are TRBV9 and TRBJ2-5; D not resolved. Trimming took 0 bases from V and 4 from J, leaving 7 bases between them. Germline lookup yields CDR1 SGDLS and CDR2 YYNGEE. The CDR3 is 13 residues long. The CDR3 coding sequence is TGTGCCAGCAGCGTAGGGACGACAGAGACCCAGTACTTC. Its protein product is CASSVGTTETQYF.

This CDR3 reads CASSLVPGNEQYF. The CDR3 region has the DNA TGTGCCAGCAGCTTAGTTCCGGGGAACGAGCAGTACTTC. V is TRBV11-2 and J is TRBJ2-7, with a possible D match to TRBD2 (5 bases). CDR1 is SGHAT, CDR2 FQNNGV, per germline. Trimming removed 1 base from V and 5 bases from J, with 9 bases in between. CDR3 length: 13 amino acids.

V is TRBV11-2 and J is TRBJ1-1; 9 bases agree with TRBD1. This CDR3 comprises 14 residues. The V and J ends lost 3 bases and 6 bases, in that order; junction bases with no gene match: 5. Germline-derived CDR1 and CDR2 are SGHAT and FQNNGV. The CDR3 region has the DNA TGTGCCAGCAGCTTGGGACAGGGTGTACCTGAAGCTTTCTTT. Its translation is CASSLGQGVPEAFF.

The rearrangement joins TRBV28 to TRBJ1-5, with TRBD1 identical over 12 bases. CDR1 MDHEN and CDR2 SYDVKM come from the germline V gene. Trimming took 5 bases from V and 6 from J; bases not matched to a gene: 5. This CDR3 is built from 15 residues. This CDR3 reads CASSIGTGGLQPQHF. The CDR3 bases are TGTGCCAGCAGTATCGGGACAGGGGGCCTTCAGCCCCAGCATTTT.

This chain joins TRBV9 and TRBJ2-7; D not resolved. This CDR3 region has 14 residues. The ends were cut back, 2 bases at V and 5 bases at J, with 14 bases in the middle. The germline CDR1 and CDR2 sequences are SGDLS and YYNGEE. CDR3 sequence: CASSVSIGLNEQYF. The CDR3, as DNA: TGTGCCAGCAGCGTTTCCATCGGCCTGAACGAGCAGTACTTC.

The V and J genes are TRBV5-6 and TRBJ1-2; D unclear. Germline V gene data show CDR1 as SGHDT and CDR2 as YYEEEE. The V and J ends lost 5 bases and 1 base respectively, with 9 bases between them. The CDR3 has 13 amino acids. CDR3 nucleotide sequence: TGTGCCAGCAGGGGCTACAATAACTATGGCTACACCTTC. Translation gives CASRGYNNYGYTF.

The CDR3 loop reads CASSPSGQGGEQYF. In nucleotides, the CDR3 is TGTGCCAGCTCACCATCGGGACAGGGAGGCGAGCAGTACTTC. The rearrangement links TRBV18 to TRBJ2-7, with 9 nucleotides matching TRBD1. The CDR3 consists of 14 residues. With V trimmed by 2 bases and J by 6 bases, 5 bases remained unmatched. The germline V gene encodes CDR1 KGHSH and CDR2 LQKENI.

This chain joins TRBV6-5 and TRBJ2-7; 9 bases fit TRBD1. The V gene end was trimmed by 0 bases and the J gene end by 7 bases; junction bases not matched to a gene: 10. CDR3 length: 16 amino acids. The germline V gene has CDR1 MNHEY and CDR2 SVGAGI. The CDR3 loop is CASSYSITGGSDEQYF. The CDR3 DNA is TGTGCCAGCAGTTACTCGATAACAGGGGGCTCGGATGAGCAGTACTTC.

The rearrangement joins TRBV28 to TRBJ1-4; D remains ambiguous. Trimming took off 10 bases at V and 3 bases at J, with 15 bases between the two ends. The CDR3 is 14 residues long. Germline V lookup: CDR1 MDHEN, CDR2 SYDVKM. The DNA for the CDR3 is TGTGCCACCTTCTGGTACGGGGCTAATGAAAAACTGTTTTTT. This encodes CATFWYGANEKLFF.

This clone has just one count. This chain links TRBV18 with TRBJ2-7; D is perhaps TRBD1 (5 bases). V lost 0 bases, J lost 3 bases, and 6 bases lay in between. Germline assignment: CDR1 KGHSH and CDR2 LQKENI. The CDR3 is 13 amino acids. The CDR3 DNA is TGTGCCAGCTCACCACCAGGGGACTACGAGCAGTACTTC. This encodes CASSPPGDYEQYF. The whole variable domain, remainder taken from reference TRBV18 and TRBJ2-7, is NAGVMQNPRHLVRRRGQEARLRCSPMKGHSHVYWYRQLPEEGLKFMVYLQKENIIDESGMPKERFSAEFPKEGPSILRIQQVVRGDSAAYFCASSPPGDYEQYFGPGTRLTVT.

The chain carries TRBV2 and TRBJ1-5, with 9 bases identical to TRBD1. Germline-derived CDR1 and CDR2 are SNHLY and FYNNEI. The V gene end was trimmed by 3 bases and the J gene end by 9 bases; junction bases not matched to a gene: 9. There are 15 residues in the CDR3. The CDR3 nucleotides are TGTGCCAGCAGTGATCCGGGACAGGGAACGGGGCCCCAGCATTTT. It encodes CASSDPGQGTGPQHF.

V gene TRBV29-1 combines with J gene TRBJ2-1, with D maybe TRBD2 (6 bases). Germline lookup yields CDR1 SQVTM and CDR2 ANQGSEA. There are 16 residues in the CDR3. Trimming left V 0 bases short and J 0 bases short, with 12 bases between. In DNA form, the CDR3 reads TGCAGCGTTGAAGACCCAGCGGGCGGCTCCTACAATGAGCAGTTCTTC. Its protein product is CSVEDPAGGSYNEQFF.

This clone was observed a handful of times. J is TRBJ2-7 and V is TRBV28, with 10 nucleotides matching TRBD2. The CDR3 has 14 residues. CDR1 is MDHEN and CDR2 is SYDVKM in the germline V gene. Trimming at V came to 6 bases and at J to 2 bases, leaving 4 bases not matched to a gene. The CDR3 spells CASRGTSVTYEQYF. The CDR3, as DNA: TGTGCCAGCAGGGGGACTAGCGTGACCTACGAGCAGTACTTC.